A single sample is the source of the 29 T cell receptor beta chains below, sequenced in a study of blood T cells in healthy people across ages. A sample-barcoded 5' primer and a J-beta primer mix were used in a second PCR of roughly 7 to 12 cycles. TCRdb redid the calling of the 5' RACE reads with MiXCR, one entry per CDR3 protein. The data show just over 1 million distinct CDR3 sequences, 40% to 55% seen once. The sequencing input was blood. All receptors come from a woman between 55 and 75 years old in good health.

The chain employs TRBV4-3 and TRBJ2-7; 7 bases are shared with TRBD1. Germline loops: CDR1 LGHNA, CDR2 YSLEER. With V trimmed by 0 bases and J by 0 bases, 2 bases remained unmatched. This CDR3 spans 15 amino acids. The CDR3 DNA reads as TGCGCCAGCAGCCAAGAGGACAGGTACTCCTACGAGCAGTACTTC. Its protein is CASSQEDRYSYEQYF.

The V call is TRBV28, the J call TRBJ2-5; TRBD2 might be the D (6 bases). CDR3 size: 13 residues. Germline CDR1 is MDHEN and CDR2 is SYDVKM. The ends were cut back, 5 bases at V and 6 bases at J, with 13 bases in the middle. CDR3 coding DNA: TGTGCCAGCAGTGTGGGCCGGGGGAAGACCCAGTACTTC. Amino acids: CASSVGRGKTQYF.

This clonotype has just one count. This rearrangement joins TRBV6-5 to TRBJ2-4; tentatively, D is TRBD2 (7 bases). The germline CDR1 and CDR2 sequences are MNHEY and SVGAGI. The V and J ends lost 6 bases and 13 bases respectively, with 19 bases between them. The CDR3 loop spans 13 amino acids. The CDR3 DNA sequence: TGTGCCAGCAGGACACCAGGGGCGGGGGAGCAGTACTTC. This sequence encodes CASRTPGAGEQYF.

On this clonotype itself: A read error may produce the germline difference seen at one junction end. The CDR3 loop is CASSYYHRAGTEVFF. In nucleotides, the CDR3 is TGTGCCAGCAGTTACTACCACAGGGCTGGCACTGAAGTTTTCTTT. The chain carries TRBV5-6 and TRBJ1-1; maybe TRBD1 (6 bases). The CDR3 consists of 15 residues. Germline V lookup: CDR1 SGHDT, CDR2 YYEEEE. Filled out from reference TRBV5-6 and TRBJ1-1, the complete variable domain reads DAGVTQSPTHLIKTRGQQVTLRCSPKSGHDTVSWYQQALGQGPQFIFQYYEEEERQRGNFPDRFSGHQFPNYSSELNVNALLLGDSALYLCASSYYHRAGTEVFFGQGTRLTVV.

The V call is TRBV27, the J call TRBJ2-1, with D perhaps matching TRBD1 or TRBD2 (6 bases each). Trimming left V 7 bases short and J 2 bases short, with 18 bases between. The V gene's germline CDR1 is MNHEY and CDR2 SMNVEV (reference sequence). There are 16 residues in the CDR3. CDR3 loop: CASNNYGGGPYNEQFF. As DNA, the CDR3 is TGTGCCAGCAACAATTACGGGGGCGGCCCCTACAATGAGCAGTTCTTC.

The chain employs TRBV20-1 and TRBJ2-1; TRBD1 aligns across 9 bases. Gene TRBJ2-7 matches the end of the DNA better, so the J call may be wrong. Per germline, CDR1 DFQATT and CDR2 SNEGSKA (reference sequence). The CDR3 consists of 17 residues. The CDR3 is CSARGPSGTGNYNEQYF. CDR3 bases: TGCAGTGCTAGAGGGCCGTCCGGGACAGGGAACTACAATGAGCAGTACTTC.

A few counts support this clonotype. The chain is built from TRBV14 and TRBJ2-5; D ambiguous. Germline-derived CDR1 and CDR2 are SGHDN and FVKESK. The CDR3 sequence is 15 residues long. Trimming stripped 0 bases from V and 3 bases from J, with 11 bases between. The CDR3: CASSQDPGRKETQYF. CDR3 sequence (DNA): TGTGCCAGCAGCCAAGATCCAGGCAGGAAAGAGACCCAGTACTTC. Based on the CDR3 plus reference TRBV14 and TRBJ2-5, the full variable domain is EAGVTQFPSHSVIEKGQTVTLRCDPISGHDNLYWYRRVMGKEIKFLLHFVKESKQDESGMPNNRFLAERTGGTYSTLKVQPAELEDSGVYFCASSQDPGRKETQYFGPGTRLLVL.

This clonotype occurred a few times. The CDR3 sequence: CASSEYGRPSYGYTF. CDR3 in DNA: TGTGCCAGCAGTGAGTACGGCAGACCTTCCTATGGCTACACCTTC. The V gene is TRBV25-1, the J gene TRBJ1-2, with D unclear. Per the germline V gene, CDR1 is MGHDK and CDR2 is SYGVNS. Trimming took off 3 bases at V and 4 bases at J, with 15 bases between the two ends. The CDR3 is made up of 15 amino acids.

This clonotype turned up a few times. The chain has TRBV11-1 and TRBJ2-7; a possible D gene is TRBD1 (6 bases). Germline CDR1 reads SGHAT; CDR2 reads FQDESV (reference sequence). Between the trimmed V and J ends, which lost 3 bases and 1 base, there was a span of 10 bases. The CDR3 is 14 residues long. CDR3 in amino acids: CASSFWTDSYEQYF. The CDR3 nucleotides read TGTGCCAGCAGCTTTTGGACAGATTCCTACGAGCAGTACTTC. Full variable domain (outside the CDR3, taken from reference TRBV11-1 and TRBJ2-7): EAEVAQSPRYKITEKSQAVAFWCDPISGHATLYWYRQILGQGPELLVQFQDESVVDDSQLPKDRFSAERLKGVDSTLKIQPAELGDSAMYLCASSFWTDSYEQYFGPGTRLTVT.

The CDR3 bases are TGTGCCAGCAGCGAAACCGGGACAGGGTCTATCGGGGAGCTGTTTTTT. It yields the protein CASSETGTGSIGELFF. The genes are TRBV9 and TRBJ2-2; 9 bases align to TRBD1. CDR1 and CDR2 from the germline V gene are SGDLS and YYNGEE. The CDR3 contains 16 residues. V lost 3 bases to trimming and J lost 7 bases; unmatched junction nucleotides: 10.

This clonotype turned up a few times. This chain uses TRBV12-3 or TRBV12-4 with TRBJ2-5; no clear D. The length of the CDR3 is 14 residues. V was clipped by 3 bases and J by 2 bases, with 10 bases between them. This CDR3 reads CASSFGQNQETQYF. The CDR3 DNA sequence: TGTGCCAGCAGTTTTGGCCAGAATCAAGAGACCCAGTACTTC.

V is TRBV5-4 and J is TRBJ2-7; D unclear. There are 13 residues in the CDR3. Trimming took 5 bases from V and 5 from J, leaving 14 bases between them. Germline V gene data show CDR1 as SGHNT and CDR2 as YYREEE (reference sequence). The CDR3 DNA follows: TGTGCCAGCAGTCGAGACCCTACGGACGAGCAGTACTTC. Translating it yields CASSRDPTDEQYF.

This clonotype occurred a few times. This chain uses TRBV7-9 with TRBJ2-7, with D hard to call. The CDR3 is 13 residues long. The V and J ends lost 0 bases and 3 bases respectively, with 6 bases between them. The germline CDR1 and CDR2 sequences are SEHNR and FQNEAQ (reference sequence). CDR3 nucleotides: TGTGCCAGCAGCTTAGCCCCTGTCTACGAGCAGTACTTC. It yields the protein CASSLAPVYEQYF.

This clonotype was counted only a few times. The chain combines TRBV7-2 with TRBJ2-5; TRBD2 agrees at 11 bases. CDR1 is SGHTA and CDR2 is FQGNSA in the germline V gene. The CDR3 has 16 amino acids. Trimming removed 1 base from V and 2 bases from J; junction bases left unmatched: 3. CDR3 DNA: TGTGCCAGCAGCTTAGTAGCGGGAGGGTCACAAGAGACCCAGTACTTC. It codes for CASSLVAGGSQETQYF.

This chain joins TRBV7-9 and TRBJ2-7, with D perhaps TRBD2 (7 bases). From germline, CDR1 is SEHNR and CDR2 FQNEAQ (reference sequence). V was trimmed by 5 bases and J by 7 bases, leaving 21 bases between them. The CDR3 sequence is 15 residues long. Written as DNA, the CDR3 is TGTGCCAGCAGCCGGGGGGCCGAAAGGTACAATGAGCAGTACTTC. This gives the protein CASSRGAERYNEQYF.

The chain combines TRBV10-1 with TRBJ2-2; D is perhaps TRBD2 (7 bases). This CDR3 has 15 amino acids. The V gene's germline CDR1 is WNHNN and CDR2 SYGVQD (reference sequence). Between the trimmed V and J ends, which lost 7 bases and 0 bases, there was a span of 12 bases. The CDR3 DNA follows: TGCGCCAGCAATGGGGGGGGCCCGAACACCGGGGAGCTGTTTTTT. This gives the protein CASNGGGPNTGELFF.

The chain carries TRBV9 and TRBJ2-5; maybe TRBD2 (5 bases). V shed 5 bases and J shed 7 bases, with 18 bases lying between them. The CDR3 spans 14 residues. The V gene's germline CDR1 is SGDLS and CDR2 YYNGEE. The CDR3 loop is CASSRDGLLGTQYF. For the CDR3, the DNA is TGTGCCAGCAGTAGAGATGGACTGCTAGGGACCCAGTACTTC. Full variable domain (rest looked up from reference TRBV9 and TRBJ2-5): DSGVTQTPKHLITATGQRVTLRCSPRSGDLSVYWYQQSLDQGLQFLIQYYNGEERAKGNILERFSAQQFPDLHSELNLSSLELGDSALYFCASSRDGLLGTQYFGPGTRLLVL.

The chain carries TRBV6-6 and TRBJ2-5; TRBD2 matches at 13 bases. The V and J ends lost 5 bases and 12 bases, in that order; junction bases with no gene match: 3. Looked up from germline, CDR1 is MNHNY and CDR2 is SVGAGI (reference sequence). The CDR3 is 12 residues long. The chain's CDR3 is CASSHGTSGKYF. In nucleotides, the CDR3 is TGTGCCAGCAGTCATGGGACTAGCGGGAAGTACTTC.

This rearrangement joins TRBV5-1 to TRBJ2-1; 12 bases are shared with TRBD1. This CDR3 comprises 15 residues. The V gene's germline CDR1 is SGHRS and CDR2 YFSETQ. Losses at the gene ends were 8 bases for V and 6 bases for J; bases not matched to a gene: 9. This CDR3 is CASPGTGGDGNEQFF. For the CDR3, the DNA is TGCGCCAGTCCCGGGACAGGGGGCGATGGCAATGAGCAGTTCTTC.

This clonotype has a handful of counts. V usage is TRBV7-2 and J usage is TRBJ1-6, with D possibly matching TRBD1 (6 bases). Trimming shortened V by 5 bases and J by 10 bases, and 18 bases separated the two germline ends. The CDR3 is 15 amino acids. CDR1 is SGHTA, CDR2 FQGNSA, per germline. The CDR3 protein is CASSREQGLGSPLHF. CDR3 DNA: TGTGCCAGCAGCCGCGAACAGGGTCTAGGCTCACCCCTCCACTTT.

The CDR3 loop reads CSATGRQETQYF. The CDR3 region has the DNA TGCAGTGCTACGGGACGGCAAGAGACCCAGTACTTC. V is TRBV20-1 and J is TRBJ2-5; the D gene could be TRBD1 or TRBD2 (5 bases each). This CDR3 contains 12 residues. V was pared by 4 bases and J by 2 bases, with 8 bases between. Germline V gene lookup returns CDR1 DFQATT and CDR2 SNEGSKA (reference sequence).

The genes are TRBV11-2 and TRBJ2-4; the match to TRBD2 covers 10 bases. The DNA end is a closer match to TRBJ2-7, so the J assignment may be wrong. This CDR3 comprises 17 residues. Per germline, CDR1 SGHAT and CDR2 FQNNGV. The CDR3 loop is CASSLTSGISPINEQYF. The CDR3 nucleotides read TGTGCCAGCAGCTTAACTAGCGGGATTTCTCCTATAAACGAGCAGTACTTC.

V is TRBV20-1 and J is TRBJ2-7; a possible D gene is TRBD2 (6 bases). Germline lookup yields CDR1 DFQATT and CDR2 SNEGSKA (reference sequence). The CDR3 extends over 16 amino acids. V was shortened by 3 bases and J by 0 bases, with 18 bases between the two germline ends. CDR3 nucleotide sequence: TGCAGTGCTAGTCCAATAGGGCGGGGTGTCTCCTACGAGCAGTACTTC. This sequence encodes CSASPIGRGVSYEQYF.

About this clonotype: With a much larger clone just one base away, this may be a read error. The chain carries TRBV4-2 and TRBJ2-1; 7 positions match TRBD2. CDR3 length equals 16 residues. The germline gives CDR1 LGHNA, CDR2 YNFKEQ. With 0 bases clipped from V and 4 bases from J, the junction kept 6 bases outside the gene matches. CDR3 region: CASSQDASGEYNEQFF. CDR3 DNA: TGTGCCAGCAGCCAAGATGCGAGCGGGGAATACAATGAGCAGTTCTTC.

V is TRBV9 and J is TRBJ2-3, with TRBD1 as a possible D gene (5 bases). Trimming stripped 7 bases from V and 10 bases from J, with 13 bases between. CDR1 SGDLS and CDR2 YYNGEE come from the germline V gene. This CDR3 contains 11 residues. CDR3 in amino acids: CASAWVGPQYF. The CDR3 bases are TGTGCCAGCGCCTGGGTGGGGCCGCAGTATTTT.

This clonotype was found many times. The rearrangement joins TRBV20-1 to TRBJ2-7; unclear D gene. Germline CDR1 DFQATT, CDR2 SNEGSKA (reference sequence). The CDR3 has 12 amino acids. The V and J ends lost 3 bases and 0 bases respectively, with 6 bases between them. CDR3 sequence (DNA): TGCAGTGCTAGTCAGATCTCCTACGAGCAGTACTTC. This codes for CSASQISYEQYF.

Points on this clonotype: One end of the junction does not line up with germline, which may come from a read error. This chain connects TRBV18 to TRBJ2-7; the D call may be TRBD1 or TRBD2 (6 bases each). Germline CDR1 and CDR2: KGHSH and LQKENI. The CDR3 sequence is 16 residues long. The CDR3 reads CTSSPGQGPGTYEQYF. CDR3 sequence (DNA): TGTACCAGCTCACCGGGTCAGGGGCCAGGGACTTACGAGCAGTACTTC.

The genes are TRBV4-1 and TRBJ2-7; D is uncertain. This CDR3 contains 15 residues. Germline assignment: CDR1 MGHRA and CDR2 YSYEKL. Trimming took 1 base from V and 2 from J, leaving 12 bases between them. The CDR3 region is CASSQVVELAYEQYF. In nucleotides, the CDR3 is TGCGCCAGCAGCCAAGTGGTGGAGTTGGCCTACGAGCAGTACTTC.

A note on this clonotype: The DNA is omitted, as the CDR3 cannot be located on it reliably, and the CDR3 follows TCRdb's listing. The genes are TRBV28 and TRBJ2-3; no check of the table's D call, TRBD2, against the DNA was made. The CDR3 is made up of 22 amino acids, end residues included. Per the germline V gene, CDR1 is MDHEN and CDR2 is SYDVKM. CDR3: CASSLRRGTFGASGSRFDTQYF.